A selection of T cell receptor beta chains follows, all from one sample in a study of blood T cell repertoires in COVID-19. Measured with immunoSEQ multiplex PCR; TCRdb has only the in-frame clones, and not every one. The repertoire includes around 280,000 clones, around 87% of them detected once, and 1% to 1.5% sits in the top ten. The sample was peripheral blood. The receptor set was obtained from an older man with acute or convalescent COVID-19. The CDR3 runs from the conserved cysteine through the conserved F or W. The D gene is left open where the match is weak. Some rows have no size entry. The others give once, few or many, or a class for an expanded clone.

j_call: TRBJ2-7; cdr3_length: 15; d_call: TRBD1; v_call: TRBV29-1; clone_size: NA; cdr3_nt: TGCAGCGTTGAAGACCCCCACAGGGGGAGCTACGAGCAGTACTTC; cdr3_aa: CSVEDPHRGSYEQYF
j_call: TRBJ1-4; cdr3_length: 14; d_call: NA; v_call: TRBV3-1/TRBV3-2; clone_size: NA; cdr3_nt: TGTGCCAGCAGCCAAGGGGGCTTTGGGGAAAAACTGTTTTTT; cdr3_aa: CASSQGGFGEKLFF
j_call: TRBJ2-7; cdr3_length: 11; d_call: NA; v_call: TRBV7-9; clone_size: NA; cdr3_nt: TGTGCCAGCAGCTCTGCCTACGAGCAGTACTTC; cdr3_aa: CASSSAYEQYF
j_call: TRBJ2-2; cdr3_length: 13; d_call: NA; v_call: TRBV24-1; clone_size: NA; cdr3_nt: TGTGCCACCAGTTTATCTCTCGGCGGGGAGCTGTTTTTT; cdr3_aa: CATSLSLGGELFF
j_call: TRBJ1-5; cdr3_length: 14; d_call: NA; v_call: TRBV20-1; clone_size: NA; cdr3_nt: TGCAGTGCGAGTGCAGGGGCACTCAATCAGCCCCAGCATTTT; cdr3_aa: CSASAGALNQPQHF
j_call: TRBJ1-2; cdr3_length: 14; d_call: TRBD1; v_call: TRBV5-5; clone_size: few; cdr3_nt: TGTGCCAGCAGCTTGGTGGGGACAGGGAAGGGCTACACCTTC; cdr3_aa: CASSLVGTGKGYTF
j_call: TRBJ2-7; cdr3_length: 15; d_call: TRBD1; v_call: TRBV7-9; clone_size: NA; cdr3_nt: TGTGCCAGCAGCCCCGGGACAGGGGGCATGTACGAGCAGTACTTC; cdr3_aa: CASSPGTGGMYEQYF
j_call: TRBJ2-7; cdr3_length: 15; d_call: TRBD1; v_call: TRBV29-1; clone_size: NA; cdr3_nt: TGCAGCGTTGAGAGGGACAGGGCTTTTATCGGCGAGCAGTACTTC; cdr3_aa: CSVERDRAFIGEQYF
j_call: TRBJ2-5; cdr3_length: 16; d_call: NA; v_call: TRBV4-3; clone_size: NA; cdr3_nt: TGCGCCAGCAGCCAAGGGTACAACCCCCGGCGGGAGACCCAGTACTTC; cdr3_aa: CASSQGYNPRRETQYF
j_call: TRBJ2-7; cdr3_length: 15; d_call: NA; v_call: TRBV6-5; clone_size: NA; cdr3_nt: TGTGCCAGCAGTTACGGGGCAGTAAAAAGCTACGAGCAGTACTTC; cdr3_aa: CASSYGAVKSYEQYF
j_call: TRBJ2-3; cdr3_length: 18; d_call: NA; v_call: TRBV21-1; clone_size: NA; cdr3_nt: TGTGCCAGCAGCAAAAAGGCTCCCCGGTTACGGGGCACAGATACGCAGTATTTT; cdr3_aa: CASSKKAPRLRGTDTQYF
j_call: TRBJ1-2; cdr3_length: 15; d_call: TRBD1; v_call: TRBV5-4; clone_size: NA; cdr3_nt: TGTGCCAGCAGCCGTCGGACAGGAGAAAGGGGTGGCTACACCTTC; cdr3_aa: CASSRRTGERGGYTF
j_call: TRBJ1-2; cdr3_length: 16; d_call: TRBD1; v_call: TRBV6-4; clone_size: NA; cdr3_nt: TGTGCCAGCAGTGACTCAAACAGGGGATTGGGCTATGGCTACACCTTC; cdr3_aa: CASSDSNRGLGYGYTF
j_call: TRBJ2-2; cdr3_length: 16; d_call: TRBD2; v_call: TRBV5-8; clone_size: NA; cdr3_nt: TGTGCCAGCAGCTTTGCCGGGGGGGAGGACACCGGGGAGCTGTTTTTT; cdr3_aa: CASSFAGGEDTGELFF
j_call: TRBJ2-5; cdr3_length: 15; d_call: TRBD1; v_call: TRBV6-5; clone_size: NA; cdr3_nt: TGTGCCAGCAGCTGGGGACAGGGAGGTAGAGAGACCCAGTACTTC; cdr3_aa: CASSWGQGGRETQYF
j_call: TRBJ1-3; cdr3_length: 11; d_call: NA; v_call: TRBV13; clone_size: NA; cdr3_nt: TGTGCCAGCAGCTCGGGAAACACCATATATTTT; cdr3_aa: CASSSGNTIYF
j_call: TRBJ1-1; cdr3_length: 16; d_call: NA; v_call: TRBV18; clone_size: NA; cdr3_nt: TGTGCCAGCTCACGCGGTTCTGAGTTTTTGCACACTGAAGCTTTCTTT; cdr3_aa: CASSRGSEFLHTEAFF
j_call: TRBJ1-3; cdr3_length: 13; d_call: NA; v_call: TRBV2; clone_size: NA; cdr3_nt: TGTGCCAGCAGACAAAACTCTGGAAACACCATATATTTT; cdr3_aa: CASRQNSGNTIYF
j_call: TRBJ2-1; cdr3_length: 10; d_call: NA; v_call: TRBV20-1; clone_size: once; cdr3_nt: TGCAGTGCTAGAGACACAAGGCAGTTCTTC; cdr3_aa: CSARDTRQFF
j_call: TRBJ1-6; cdr3_length: 15; d_call: NA; v_call: TRBV4-3; clone_size: NA; cdr3_nt: TGCGCCAGCAGCCAAGAGCGGGGCTACAACTCACCCCTCCACTTT; cdr3_aa: CASSQERGYNSPLHF
j_call: TRBJ1-1; cdr3_length: 14; d_call: TRBD1; v_call: TRBV7-2; clone_size: NA; cdr3_nt: TGTGCCAGCAGCTCCCGACAGGGGGTGACTGAAGCTTTCTTT; cdr3_aa: CASSSRQGVTEAFF
j_call: TRBJ2-2; cdr3_length: 17; d_call: TRBD1; v_call: TRBV18; clone_size: NA; cdr3_nt: TGTGCCAGCTCACTGACCGGACAGGGCGCGAACACCGGGGAGCTGTTTTTT; cdr3_aa: CASSLTGQGANTGELFF
j_call: TRBJ1-5; cdr3_length: 17; d_call: TRBD1; v_call: TRBV27; clone_size: NA; cdr3_nt: TGTGCCAGCCGGGGGGAACAGGGGGGAACTAGCAATCAGCCCCAGCATTTT; cdr3_aa: CASRGEQGGTSNQPQHF
j_call: TRBJ1-1; cdr3_length: 14; d_call: NA; v_call: TRBV6-5; clone_size: NA; cdr3_nt: TGTGCCAGCAGTTACAACAGGTTGAACACTGAAGCTTTCTTT; cdr3_aa: CASSYNRLNTEAFF
j_call: TRBJ1-1; cdr3_length: 13; d_call: NA; v_call: TRBV19; clone_size: once; cdr3_nt: TGTGCCAGTAGTGTGGCGGGGCCCACTGAAGCTTTCTTT; cdr3_aa: CASSVAGPTEAFF